This T cell receptor (beta chain) was recovered during a study of T cell changes during pregnancy in multiple sclerosis. The method was immunoSEQ multiplex PCR; TCRdb's version includes in-frame clones alone and lacks a portion of them. This sample has around 31,000 clones, with about 91% found just once. This receptor was obtained from a female donor in good health, enrolled as a control in a pregnancy study. The sequences come from CD4+ T cells from peripheral blood mononuclear cells, collected in the first trimester of pregnancy.

The CDR3 here is CASTTHRGKNNQPQHF. The CDR3 region has the DNA TGTGCCAGCACCACACACAGGGGTAAAAACAATCAGCCCCAGCATTTT. This chain uses TRBV2 with TRBJ1-5, with TRBD1 matching 7 bases. The CDR3 is 16 amino acids. The V segment lost 7 bases and the J segment 3 bases; nucleotides outside the gene matches: 12. Germline V gene sequence: CDR1 SNHLY, CDR2 FYNNEI.